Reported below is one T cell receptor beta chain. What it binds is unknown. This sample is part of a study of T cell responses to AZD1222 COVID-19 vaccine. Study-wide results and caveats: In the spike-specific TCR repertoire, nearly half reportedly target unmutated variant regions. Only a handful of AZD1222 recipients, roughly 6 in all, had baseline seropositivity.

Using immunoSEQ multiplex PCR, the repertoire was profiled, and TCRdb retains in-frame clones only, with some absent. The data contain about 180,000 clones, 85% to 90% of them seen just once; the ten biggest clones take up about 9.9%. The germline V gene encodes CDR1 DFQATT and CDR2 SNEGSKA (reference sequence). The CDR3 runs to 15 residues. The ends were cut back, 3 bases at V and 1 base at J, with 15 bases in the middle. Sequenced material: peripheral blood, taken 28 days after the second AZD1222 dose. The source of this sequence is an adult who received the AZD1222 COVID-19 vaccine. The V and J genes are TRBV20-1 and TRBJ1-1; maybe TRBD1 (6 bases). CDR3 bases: TGCAGTGCTAGTAGGCGGGTAGGGGGGAACACTGAAGCTTTCTTT. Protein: CSASRRVGGNTEAFF.